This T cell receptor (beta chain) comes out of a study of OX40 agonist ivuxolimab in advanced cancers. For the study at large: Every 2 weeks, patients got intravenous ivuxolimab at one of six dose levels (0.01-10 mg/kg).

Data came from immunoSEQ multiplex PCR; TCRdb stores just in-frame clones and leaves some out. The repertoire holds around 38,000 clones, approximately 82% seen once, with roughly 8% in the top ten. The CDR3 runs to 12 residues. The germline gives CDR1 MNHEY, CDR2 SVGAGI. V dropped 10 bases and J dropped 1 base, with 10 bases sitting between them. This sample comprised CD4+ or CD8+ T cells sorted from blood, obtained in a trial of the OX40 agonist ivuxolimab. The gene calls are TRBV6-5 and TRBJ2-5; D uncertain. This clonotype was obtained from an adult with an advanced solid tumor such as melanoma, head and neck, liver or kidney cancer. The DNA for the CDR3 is TGTGCCACCTCCTGGAGCCAAGAGACCCAGTACTTC. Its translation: CATSWSQETQYF.